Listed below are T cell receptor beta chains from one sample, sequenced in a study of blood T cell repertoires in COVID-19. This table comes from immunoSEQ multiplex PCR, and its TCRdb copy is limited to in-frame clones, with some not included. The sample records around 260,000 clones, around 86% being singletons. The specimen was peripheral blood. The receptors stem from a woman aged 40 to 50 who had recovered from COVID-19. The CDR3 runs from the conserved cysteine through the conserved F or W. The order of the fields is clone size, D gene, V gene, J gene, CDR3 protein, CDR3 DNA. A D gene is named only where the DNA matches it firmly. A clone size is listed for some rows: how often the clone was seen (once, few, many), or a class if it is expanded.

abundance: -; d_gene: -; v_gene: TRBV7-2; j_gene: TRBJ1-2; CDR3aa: CASSLEGGVNLRGYTF; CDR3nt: TGTGCCAGCAGCTTAGAAGGGGGGGTTAATTTAAGAGGCTACACCTTC
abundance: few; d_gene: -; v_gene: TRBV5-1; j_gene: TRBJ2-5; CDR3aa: CASSLAGTYQETQYF; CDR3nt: TGCGCCAGCAGCTTGGCCGGGACTTACCAAGAGACCCAGTACTTC
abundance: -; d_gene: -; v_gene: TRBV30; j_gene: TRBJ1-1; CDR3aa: CACRHLPNGEAFF; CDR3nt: TGTGCCTGTCGACATCTACCCAACGGTGAAGCTTTCTTT
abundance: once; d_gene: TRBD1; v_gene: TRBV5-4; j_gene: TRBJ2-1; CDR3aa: CASSLEVKGQSNYNEQFF; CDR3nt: TGTGCCAGCAGCTTGGAAGTTAAGGGACAGTCCAACTACAATGAGCAGTTCTTC
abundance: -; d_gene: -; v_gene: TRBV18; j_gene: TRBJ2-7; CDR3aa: CASSPGRTAGEQYF; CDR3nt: TGTGCCAGCTCACCAGGCAGGACAGCGGGGGAGCAGTACTTC
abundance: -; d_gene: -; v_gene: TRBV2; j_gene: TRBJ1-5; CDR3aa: CATTARSNQPQHF; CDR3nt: TGTGCCACCACAGCAAGGAGCAATCAGCCCCAGCATTTT
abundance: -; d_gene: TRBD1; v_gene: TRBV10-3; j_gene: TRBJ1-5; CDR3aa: CAISEGQGNQPQHF; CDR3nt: TGTGCCATCAGTGAAGGACAGGGCAACCAGCCCCAGCATTTT
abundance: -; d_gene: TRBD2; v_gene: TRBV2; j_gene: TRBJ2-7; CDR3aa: CASSSMGGGEQYF; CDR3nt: TGTGCCAGCAGCTCCATGGGGGGGGGCGAGCAGTACTTC
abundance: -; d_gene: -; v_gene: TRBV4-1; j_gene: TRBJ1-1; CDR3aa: CASSPREGFKTEAFF; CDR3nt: TGCGCCAGCAGCCCTCGGGAGGGGTTTAAAACTGAAGCTTTCTTT
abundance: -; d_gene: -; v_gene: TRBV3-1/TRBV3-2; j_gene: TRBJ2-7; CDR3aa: CASSQAGTGSEQYF; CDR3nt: TGTGCCAGCAGCCAAGCGGGAACAGGGAGTGAGCAGTACTTC
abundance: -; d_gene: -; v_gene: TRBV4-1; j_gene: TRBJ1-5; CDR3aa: CASSQEAGLSNQPQHF; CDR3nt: TGCGCCAGCAGCCAAGAGGCAGGGCTTAGCAATCAGCCCCAGCATTTT
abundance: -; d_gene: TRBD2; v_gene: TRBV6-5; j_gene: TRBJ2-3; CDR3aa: CASRRSGGGPNTQYF; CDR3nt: TGTGCCAGCAGAAGAAGCGGGGGCGGTCCCAATACGCAGTATTTT
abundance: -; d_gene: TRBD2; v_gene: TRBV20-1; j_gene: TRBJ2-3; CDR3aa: CSASPPAGWTDTQYF; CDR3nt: TGCAGTGCTAGTCCCCCAGCGGGGTGGACAGATACGCAGTATTTT
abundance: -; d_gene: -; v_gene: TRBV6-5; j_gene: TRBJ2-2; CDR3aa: CASSYVPESHRGAVF; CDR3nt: TGTGCCAGCAGTTACGTCCCGGAGTCCCACCGGGGAGCTGTTTTT
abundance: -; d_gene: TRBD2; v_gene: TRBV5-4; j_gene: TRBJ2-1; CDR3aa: CASSWGTSGQKGEQFF; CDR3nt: TGTGCCAGCAGCTGGGGGACTAGCGGCCAAAAGGGCGAGCAGTTCTTC
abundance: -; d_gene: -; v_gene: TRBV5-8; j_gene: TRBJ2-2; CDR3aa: CASSLGRTEDGELFF; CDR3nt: TGTGCCAGCAGCTTGGGACGTACGGAGGACGGGGAGCTGTTTTTT
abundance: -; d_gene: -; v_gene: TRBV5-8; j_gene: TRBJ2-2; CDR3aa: CASSLINRVAGELFF; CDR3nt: TGTGCCAGCAGCTTGATCAACAGGGTCGCCGGGGAGCTGTTTTTT
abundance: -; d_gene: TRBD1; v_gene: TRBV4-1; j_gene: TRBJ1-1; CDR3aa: CASSQDATGGWEAFF; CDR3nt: TGCGCCAGCAGCCAAGACGCGACAGGGGGCTGGGAAGCTTTCTTT
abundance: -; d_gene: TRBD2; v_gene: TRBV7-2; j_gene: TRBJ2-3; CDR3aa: CASSSVFSPGGPRDTQYF; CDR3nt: TGTGCCAGCAGCTCCGTCTTCTCGCCGGGGGGGCCGAGAGATACGCAGTATTTT
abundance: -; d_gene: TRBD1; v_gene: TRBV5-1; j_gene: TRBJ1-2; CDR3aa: CASSPNTGAGGYTF; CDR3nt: TGCGCCAGCAGCCCCAACACAGGGGCAGGAGGCTACACCTTC
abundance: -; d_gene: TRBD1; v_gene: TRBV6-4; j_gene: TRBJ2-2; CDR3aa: CASSWDRVTGELFF; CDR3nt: TGTGCCAGCAGCTGGGACAGGGTCACCGGGGAGCTGTTTTTT
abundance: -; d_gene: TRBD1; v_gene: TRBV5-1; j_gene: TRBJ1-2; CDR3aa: CASSPGTGGRYTF; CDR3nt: TGCGCCAGCAGCCCTGGGACAGGGGGCCGCTACACCTTC
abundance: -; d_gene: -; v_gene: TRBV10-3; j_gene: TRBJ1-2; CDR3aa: CAISPGGVGYTF; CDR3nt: TGTGCCATCAGTCCCGGTGGTGTAGGCTACACCTTC
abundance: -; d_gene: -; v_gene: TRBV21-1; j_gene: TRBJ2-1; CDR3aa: CASSRHSTGRCSYNEQFF; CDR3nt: TGTGCCAGCAGCCGACACTCGACAGGGAGGTGCTCCTACAATGAGCAGTTCTTC
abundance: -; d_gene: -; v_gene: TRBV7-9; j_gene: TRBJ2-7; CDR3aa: CASSRRDIDYEQYF; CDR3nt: TGTGCCAGCAGCCGCCGGGACATCGACTACGAGCAGTACTTC
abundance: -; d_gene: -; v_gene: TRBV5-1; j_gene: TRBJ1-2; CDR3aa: CASSRTGGDYGYTF; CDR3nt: TGCGCCAGCAGCCGAACCGGGGGAGACTATGGCTACACCTTC
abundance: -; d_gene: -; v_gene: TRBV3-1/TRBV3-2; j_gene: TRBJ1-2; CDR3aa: CASSHGGKRGYTF; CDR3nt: TGTGCCAGCAGCCACGGGGGAAAGCGGGGCTACACCTTC
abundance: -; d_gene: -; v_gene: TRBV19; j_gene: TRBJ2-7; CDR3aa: CASSKDSPSSYEQYF; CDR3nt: TGTGCCAGTAGTAAGGACAGCCCGAGCTCCTACGAGCAGTACTTC
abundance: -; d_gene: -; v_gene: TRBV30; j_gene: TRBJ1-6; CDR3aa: CAWSPFDNSPLHF; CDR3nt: TGTGCCTGGAGCCCTTTTGATAATTCACCCCTCCACTTT
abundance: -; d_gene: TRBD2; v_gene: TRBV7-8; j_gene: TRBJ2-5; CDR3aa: CASSLTSGDQETQYF; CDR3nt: TGTGCCAGCAGCTTGACTAGCGGGGACCAAGAGACCCAGTACTTC
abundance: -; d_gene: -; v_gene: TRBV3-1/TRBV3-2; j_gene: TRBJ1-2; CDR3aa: CASSPQKFLGYTF; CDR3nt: TGTGCCAGCAGCCCCCAGAAATTCCTGGGCTACACCTTC
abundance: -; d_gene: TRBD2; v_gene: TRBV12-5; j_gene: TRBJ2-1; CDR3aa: CASGRAGGPSEQFF; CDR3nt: TGTGCTAGTGGAAGAGCGGGGGGGCCTTCTGAGCAGTTCTTC
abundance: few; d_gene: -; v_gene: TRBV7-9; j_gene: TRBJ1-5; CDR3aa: CASSRGGSHQPQHF; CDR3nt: TGTGCCAGCAGCCGGGGGGGTTCCCATCAGCCCCAGCATTTT
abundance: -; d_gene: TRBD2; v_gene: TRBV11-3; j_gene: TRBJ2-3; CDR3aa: CASSYSGGAPDTQYF; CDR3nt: TGTGCCAGCAGCTACAGCGGGGGGGCCCCAGATACGCAGTATTTT
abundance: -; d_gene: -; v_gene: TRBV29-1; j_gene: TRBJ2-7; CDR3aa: CSVQGPLSSDEQYF; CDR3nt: TGCAGCGTTCAGGGGCCACTGTCCTCGGACGAGCAGTACTTC
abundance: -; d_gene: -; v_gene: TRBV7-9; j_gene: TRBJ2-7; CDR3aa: CASSLYRDYEQYF; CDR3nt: TGTGCCAGCAGCTTATACAGGGACTACGAGCAGTACTTC
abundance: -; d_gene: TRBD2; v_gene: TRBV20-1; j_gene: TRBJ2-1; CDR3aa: CSAPGGNEQFF; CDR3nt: TGCAGTGCACCGGGAGGGAATGAGCAGTTCTTC
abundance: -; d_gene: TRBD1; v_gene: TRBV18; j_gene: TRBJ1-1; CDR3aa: CASSPRTGGAVREAFF; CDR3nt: TGTGCCAGCTCACCACGGACAGGGGGCGCTGTTCGAGAAGCTTTCTTT
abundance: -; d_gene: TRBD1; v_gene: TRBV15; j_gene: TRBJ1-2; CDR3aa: CATSRNTGGSIGYTF; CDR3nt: TGTGCCACCAGCAGAAACACAGGGGGGTCTATTGGCTACACCTTC
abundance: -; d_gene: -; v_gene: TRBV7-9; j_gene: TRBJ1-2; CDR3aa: CASSLGGAYGYTF; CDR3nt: TGTGCCAGCAGCTTAGGTGGGGCCTATGGCTACACCTTC
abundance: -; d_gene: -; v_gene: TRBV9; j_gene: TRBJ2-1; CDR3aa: CASSVGGGAGIHNEQFF; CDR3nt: TGTGCCAGCAGCGTAGGAGGGGGGGCCGGAATTCACAATGAGCAGTTCTTC
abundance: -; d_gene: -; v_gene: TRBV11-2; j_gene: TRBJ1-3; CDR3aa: CASSSSAGSIGNTIYF; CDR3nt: TGTGCCAGCAGCTCATCCGCGGGGTCAATTGGAAACACCATATATTTT
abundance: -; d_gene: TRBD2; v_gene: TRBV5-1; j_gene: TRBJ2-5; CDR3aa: CASSLMGTSGAPRETQYF; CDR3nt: TGCGCCAGCAGCTTGATGGGGACTAGCGGGGCCCCTAGAGAGACCCAGTACTTC
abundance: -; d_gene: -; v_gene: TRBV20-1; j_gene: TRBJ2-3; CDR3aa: CSALTDTQYF; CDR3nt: TGCAGTGCTCTAACAGATACGCAGTATTTT
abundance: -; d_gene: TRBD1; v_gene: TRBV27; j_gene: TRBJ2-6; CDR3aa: CASSKGQELSGANVLTF; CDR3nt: TGTGCCAGCAGTAAGGGACAGGAGCTCTCTGGGGCCAACGTCCTGACTTTC
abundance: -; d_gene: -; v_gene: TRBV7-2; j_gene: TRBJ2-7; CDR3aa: CASSSRGEQYF; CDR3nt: TGTGCCAGCAGCTCCCGAGGCGAGCAGTACTTC
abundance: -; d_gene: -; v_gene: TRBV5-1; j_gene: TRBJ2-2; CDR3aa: CASSGGDSATGELFF; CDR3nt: TGCGCCAGCAGCGGAGGGGACAGTGCCACCGGGGAGCTGTTTTTT
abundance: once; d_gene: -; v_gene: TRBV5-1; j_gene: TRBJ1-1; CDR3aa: CASSLDPTGLNTEAFF; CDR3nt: TGCGCCAGCAGCTTGGACCCAACAGGGTTGAACACTGAAGCTTTCTTT